A selection of T cell receptor beta chains follows, all from one sample in a study of T cell changes during pregnancy in multiple sclerosis. Some clones are missing from TCRdb's copy, which holds only in-frame ones; the method was immunoSEQ multiplex PCR. In the table there are some 85,000 clones, roughly 96% of which are singletons. The sample here was peripheral blood, taken in the second trimester of pregnancy. These receptors all stem from a female donor with multiple sclerosis, enrolled in a pregnancy study. The CDR3 runs from the conserved cysteine through the conserved F or W. Each record gives: CDR3 DNA, CDR3 protein, J gene, clone size, D gene, V gene. D genes are given only for firm matches. The size of a clone is reported for some rows only, either as once, few or many, or as a class for expanded clones.

CDR3nt: TGCGCCAGCAGGCGAGTCAGGGGGCTCACTGAAGCTTTCTTT; CDR3aa: CASRRVRGLTEAFF; j_gene: TRBJ1-1; abundance: once; d_gene: TRBD1; v_gene: TRBV5-1
CDR3nt: TGTGCCAGCAGTTCCAGGGAAAGGGAAAAACTGTTTTTT; CDR3aa: CASSSREREKLFF; j_gene: TRBJ1-4; abundance: .; d_gene: .; v_gene: TRBV28
CDR3nt: TGTGCCAGCACCTTGGGGACTAGCGGAGCAAATGAGCAGTTCTTC; CDR3aa: CASTLGTSGANEQFF; j_gene: TRBJ2-1; abundance: .; d_gene: TRBD2; v_gene: TRBV6-5
CDR3nt: TGTGCCAGCAGCTTGGTTCAGGGGGCCTTCTTTGAAAGTGAGCAGTTCTTC; CDR3aa: CASSLVQGAFFESEQFF; j_gene: TRBJ2-1; abundance: .; d_gene: TRBD1; v_gene: TRBV5-6
CDR3nt: TGTGCCAGCAGCTTGGTTGGCGGGAGTGAGCAGTTCTTC; CDR3aa: CASSLVGGSEQFF; j_gene: TRBJ2-1; abundance: few; d_gene: TRBD2; v_gene: TRBV5-4
CDR3nt: TGTGCCAGTACTGGACAGGGGGCTGCTAATGAAAAACTGTTTTTT; CDR3aa: CASTGQGAANEKLFF; j_gene: TRBJ1-4; abundance: .; d_gene: TRBD1; v_gene: TRBV19
CDR3nt: TGTGCCAGCAGTTCCTACCAGGGGACGAACACTGAAGCTTTCTTT; CDR3aa: CASSSYQGTNTEAFF; j_gene: TRBJ1-1; abundance: .; d_gene: .; v_gene: TRBV27
CDR3nt: TGTGCCAGTAGTATACGGACCGGGAACTACGAGCAGTACTTC; CDR3aa: CASSIRTGNYEQYF; j_gene: TRBJ2-7; abundance: .; d_gene: .; v_gene: TRBV19
CDR3nt: TGCGCCAGCAGCTCCGGTTACGACACTGAAGCTTTCTTT; CDR3aa: CASSSGYDTEAFF; j_gene: TRBJ1-1; abundance: once; d_gene: .; v_gene: TRBV5-1
CDR3nt: TGTGCCACCCTGGACAGGGAGAGGACCTATGGCTACACCTTC; CDR3aa: CATLDRERTYGYTF; j_gene: TRBJ1-2; abundance: .; d_gene: TRBD1; v_gene: TRBV5-8
CDR3nt: TGTGCCAGCAGCTTAGGCGGTCATGATGGCTACACCTTC; CDR3aa: CASSLGGHDGYTF; j_gene: TRBJ1-2; abundance: .; d_gene: .; v_gene: TRBV11-2
CDR3nt: TGTGCCAGTTACCCCAGGGGGCGCGTGGTGAACACTGAAGCTTTCTTT; CDR3aa: CASYPRGRVVNTEAFF; j_gene: TRBJ1-1; abundance: .; d_gene: TRBD1; v_gene: TRBV27
CDR3nt: TGTGCCAGCAGTGAAGTCGAGGGGGCAGGAGGCTACACCTTC; CDR3aa: CASSEVEGAGGYTF; j_gene: TRBJ1-2; abundance: .; d_gene: TRBD1; v_gene: TRBV6-1
CDR3nt: TGTGCCAGTAGTGGACACAGGTTTAGCAATCAGCCCCAGCATTTT; CDR3aa: CASSGHRFSNQPQHF; j_gene: TRBJ1-5; abundance: .; d_gene: .; v_gene: TRBV19
CDR3nt: TGCGCCAGCAGCTTAGACAGGGAAGGTGGAAACACCATATATTTT; CDR3aa: CASSLDREGGNTIYF; j_gene: TRBJ1-3; abundance: .; d_gene: TRBD1; v_gene: TRBV5-1
CDR3nt: TGTGCCAGCAGTACCGGGGTCGCACCCTACGAGCAGTACTTC; CDR3aa: CASSTGVAPYEQYF; j_gene: TRBJ2-7; abundance: .; d_gene: .; v_gene: TRBV6-1
CDR3nt: TGCGCCAGCAGCTCTCACCCGGCCGAGGACATTCAGTACTTC; CDR3aa: CASSSHPAEDIQYF; j_gene: TRBJ2-4; abundance: .; d_gene: .; v_gene: TRBV5-1
CDR3nt: TGTGCCAGCAGCTTAGATGGTCAGGGGTATGGCTACACCTTC; CDR3aa: CASSLDGQGYGYTF; j_gene: TRBJ1-2; abundance: once; d_gene: .; v_gene: TRBV11-2
CDR3nt: TGCGCCAGCAGATCCGGGACTAGCGAGAATGAGCAGTTCTTC; CDR3aa: CASRSGTSENEQFF; j_gene: TRBJ2-1; abundance: .; d_gene: TRBD2; v_gene: TRBV5-1
CDR3nt: TGTGCCAGCAGTGGGACTAGCGGAGGCGGGGAGACCCAGTACTTC; CDR3aa: CASSGTSGGGETQYF; j_gene: TRBJ2-5; abundance: .; d_gene: TRBD2; v_gene: TRBV2
CDR3nt: TGTGCCAGCTCTAGCGGGTGGAGCAATGAGCAGTTCTTC; CDR3aa: CASSSGWSNEQFF; j_gene: TRBJ2-1; abundance: once; d_gene: TRBD2; v_gene: TRBV19
CDR3nt: TGTGCCAGCAGCCCCCAACTAGCGGTGAGCACAGATACGCAGTATTTT; CDR3aa: CASSPQLAVSTDTQYF; j_gene: TRBJ2-3; abundance: once; d_gene: TRBD2; v_gene: TRBV7-6
CDR3nt: TGCGCCAGCAGCTTATTTCCTTACAGGGCTGAAAGGGGAAAACTGTTTTTT; CDR3aa: CASSLFPYRAERGKLFF; j_gene: TRBJ1-4; abundance: .; d_gene: .; v_gene: TRBV5-1
CDR3nt: TGCGCCAGCAGCCTGTTTGGGACTAGCGGTGAATACGAGCAGTACTTC; CDR3aa: CASSLFGTSGEYEQYF; j_gene: TRBJ2-7; abundance: .; d_gene: TRBD2; v_gene: TRBV4-1
CDR3nt: TGTGCAGGATCGGGAGGGTTCGGGGAAGCTTTCTTT; CDR3aa: CAGSGGFGEAFF; j_gene: TRBJ1-1; abundance: .; d_gene: .; v_gene: TRBV19
CDR3nt: TGTGCCAGCAGCTTGTGTCTAGCGGGAGGGCCTGAGGCCGAGACCCAGTACTTC; CDR3aa: CASSLCLAGGPEAETQYF; j_gene: TRBJ2-5; abundance: .; d_gene: TRBD2; v_gene: TRBV5-6
CDR3nt: TGCGCCAGCAGCCCAGGGACTGGTATCTCCTACGAGCAGTACTTC; CDR3aa: CASSPGTGISYEQYF; j_gene: TRBJ2-7; abundance: .; d_gene: .; v_gene: TRBV5-1
CDR3nt: TGTGCCAGCAGTGGGACTGGGAATGAGCAGTTCTTC; CDR3aa: CASSGTGNEQFF; j_gene: TRBJ2-1; abundance: .; d_gene: .; v_gene: TRBV2
CDR3nt: TGTGCCAGCAGTTTTGGGGCTGGGGGGTCCTACGAGCAGTACTTC; CDR3aa: CASSFGAGGSYEQYF; j_gene: TRBJ2-7; abundance: .; d_gene: .; v_gene: TRBV27
CDR3nt: TGTGCCAGCAGTTTATCGGGGCGGATGAACACTGAAGCTTTCTTT; CDR3aa: CASSLSGRMNTEAFF; j_gene: TRBJ1-1; abundance: .; d_gene: .; v_gene: TRBV27
CDR3nt: TGTGCCAGTACCCCATGGGGAGAAAACATTCAGTACTTC; CDR3aa: CASTPWGENIQYF; j_gene: TRBJ2-4; abundance: .; d_gene: .; v_gene: TRBV19
CDR3nt: TGTGCCAGCAGCGCAGCCGGAGGGGGCGCCGGGAATGAGCAGTTCTTC; CDR3aa: CASSAAGGGAGNEQFF; j_gene: TRBJ2-1; abundance: .; d_gene: .; v_gene: TRBV9
CDR3nt: TGTGCCAGCACCAATTTAGGACTAGCGGGAGGCCAAGGCTACGAGCAGTACTTC; CDR3aa: CASTNLGLAGGQGYEQYF; j_gene: TRBJ2-7; abundance: .; d_gene: TRBD2; v_gene: TRBV5-6
CDR3nt: TGTGCCACTAGCGGGAGGGCCCTAGATGAGCAGTTCTTC; CDR3aa: CATSGRALDEQFF; j_gene: TRBJ2-1; abundance: .; d_gene: TRBD2; v_gene: TRBV6-4
CDR3nt: TGTGCCACCAGCAGTCTACAGGGCCCCTATGGCTACACCTTC; CDR3aa: CATSSLQGPYGYTF; j_gene: TRBJ1-2; abundance: once; d_gene: .; v_gene: TRBV15
CDR3nt: TGTGCCAGCAGTTTCGATGGCTACACCTTC; CDR3aa: CASSFDGYTF; j_gene: TRBJ1-2; abundance: few; d_gene: .; v_gene: TRBV25-1
CDR3nt: TGTGCCAGCAGCTTGGGACTAGCTGGGTCCTACGAGCAGTACTTC; CDR3aa: CASSLGLAGSYEQYF; j_gene: TRBJ2-7; abundance: .; d_gene: TRBD2; v_gene: TRBV5-6
CDR3nt: TGTGCCAGCAGTCGCCTCTTACAGGGGGGGAACACTGAAGCTTTCTTT; CDR3aa: CASSRLLQGGNTEAFF; j_gene: TRBJ1-1; abundance: .; d_gene: TRBD1; v_gene: TRBV27
CDR3nt: TGTGCCACCAGCAGAGATCTGCGGGGGACAGGGAGTTACGAGCAGTACTTC; CDR3aa: CATSRDLRGTGSYEQYF; j_gene: TRBJ2-7; abundance: .; d_gene: TRBD1; v_gene: TRBV15
CDR3nt: TGTGCCAGCAGTTCTCTCAGGGGGGTGGGTCAGCCCCAGCATTTT; CDR3aa: CASSSLRGVGQPQHF; j_gene: TRBJ1-5; abundance: .; d_gene: TRBD1; v_gene: TRBV27
CDR3nt: TGTGCCAGCAGCTCGGGACAGGGGGGATACACCATATATTTT; CDR3aa: CASSSGQGGYTIYF; j_gene: TRBJ1-3; abundance: .; d_gene: TRBD1; v_gene: TRBV7-8
CDR3nt: TGTGCCAGCAGCCCTCGCACAGGGTCGGGGGCCAACGTCCTGACTTTC; CDR3aa: CASSPRTGSGANVLTF; j_gene: TRBJ2-6; abundance: .; d_gene: .; v_gene: TRBV7-8
CDR3nt: TGTGCCTGGAGAGAAGACAGGGGGATTACCGGGGAGCTGTTTTTT; CDR3aa: CAWREDRGITGELFF; j_gene: TRBJ2-2; abundance: .; d_gene: TRBD1; v_gene: TRBV30
CDR3nt: TGCGCCAGCAGCCAAAAAACTCTTCGTCCAGGGGCTGTTAATGAAAAACTGTTTTTT; CDR3aa: CASSQKTLRPGAVNEKLFF; j_gene: TRBJ1-4; abundance: .; d_gene: .; v_gene: TRBV4-1
CDR3nt: TGTGCCAGTAGTATAGTAGGGGGTCCGTCCTACAATGAGCAGTTCTTC; CDR3aa: CASSIVGGPSYNEQFF; j_gene: TRBJ2-1; abundance: .; d_gene: .; v_gene: TRBV19
CDR3nt: TGTGCCAGTACCCAGGGGAGTATAAACACCGGGGAGCTGTTTTTT; CDR3aa: CASTQGSINTGELFF; j_gene: TRBJ2-2; abundance: .; d_gene: .; v_gene: TRBV19
CDR3nt: TGTGCCAGCAGTGAACTCCTCTTCGGGGGGCCGGGGGAAAAACTGTTTTTT; CDR3aa: CASSELLFGGPGEKLFF; j_gene: TRBJ1-4; abundance: .; d_gene: .; v_gene: TRBV2
CDR3nt: TGTGCCAGCAGCCGACAGAACACCGGGGAGCTGTTTTTT; CDR3aa: CASSRQNTGELFF; j_gene: TRBJ2-2; abundance: .; d_gene: .; v_gene: TRBV2
CDR3nt: TGTGCCACCAGCAGAGATGGGGGCAACAATGAGCAGTTCTTC; CDR3aa: CATSRDGGNNEQFF; j_gene: TRBJ2-1; abundance: .; d_gene: .; v_gene: TRBV15
CDR3nt: TGTGCCAGCAGTGGCGGGGGGCGGTCTGGAAACACCATATATTTT; CDR3aa: CASSGGGRSGNTIYF; j_gene: TRBJ1-3; abundance: .; d_gene: .; v_gene: TRBV6-1
CDR3nt: TGTGCCAGAAGCCCCGACGAAGATAACAGCCCCGTCGTGGATGGCTACACCTTC; CDR3aa: CARSPDEDNSPVVDGYTF; j_gene: TRBJ1-2; abundance: .; d_gene: .; v_gene: TRBV5-3
CDR3nt: TGTGCCAGCAGCTATAATAGCGGGAAAGACGAGCAGTACTTC; CDR3aa: CASSYNSGKDEQYF; j_gene: TRBJ2-7; abundance: .; d_gene: TRBD2; v_gene: TRBV5-4
CDR3nt: TGCGCCAGCAGCTTGGCAGTGACAGGGGGCGACTATGGCTACACCTTC; CDR3aa: CASSLAVTGGDYGYTF; j_gene: TRBJ1-2; abundance: once; d_gene: TRBD1; v_gene: TRBV5-1
CDR3nt: TGTGCCAGCAGCTCCTTAGTCAATGAGCAGTTCTTC; CDR3aa: CASSSLVNEQFF; j_gene: TRBJ2-1; abundance: once; d_gene: .; v_gene: TRBV5-4
CDR3nt: TGTGCCAGCAGCTTCGCGAGCGGGAGTGGGAATGAGCAGTTCTTC; CDR3aa: CASSFASGSGNEQFF; j_gene: TRBJ2-1; abundance: .; d_gene: TRBD2; v_gene: TRBV5-5
CDR3nt: TGTGCCAGCAGCTCCGGACAGGGGGCGCGAGGGGCCAACGTCCTGACTTTC; CDR3aa: CASSSGQGARGANVLTF; j_gene: TRBJ2-6; abundance: once; d_gene: TRBD1; v_gene: TRBV5-4
CDR3nt: TGCGCCAGCAGCCAAGATGGCCACAGGGGCCCGAGCTCCTACGAGCAGTACTTC; CDR3aa: CASSQDGHRGPSSYEQYF; j_gene: TRBJ2-7; abundance: .; d_gene: TRBD1; v_gene: TRBV4-3
CDR3nt: TGTGCCAGCAGCTTAGGGGGAGGTCGGCTAGGGCAGTTCTTC; CDR3aa: CASSLGGGRLGQFF; j_gene: TRBJ2-1; abundance: once; d_gene: .; v_gene: TRBV11-2
CDR3nt: TGCAGCGTTCCAGGGGGCGCCGGGGCCAACGTCCTGACTTTC; CDR3aa: CSVPGGAGANVLTF; j_gene: TRBJ2-6; abundance: .; d_gene: TRBD1; v_gene: TRBV29-1